This T cell receptor beta chain was identified in a study of radiation and T cells in renal cell carcinoma. CDR3 length: 13 residues. Germline CDR1 GTSNPN, CDR2 SVGIG (reference sequence). V lost 2 bases and J lost 4, with 11 bases in between. This clone was observed a few times. Described treatment: treatment-naive control, cytoreductive nephrectomy. Repertoires were generated with immunoSEQ multiplex PCR, while TCRdb's copy carries only in-frame clones and drops some. Among 8,000 to 8,500 clones listed, roughly two thirds were seen once. The rearrangement links TRBV30 to TRBJ2-5; D is possibly TRBD2 (5 bases). This receptor was taken from a man in his 60s with renal cell carcinoma. Material: tumor tissue, obtained from a patient whose treatment was nephrectomy without radiotherapy. The CDR3 DNA sequence: TGTGCCTGGAGTATCTCAGGAGGAGAGACCCAGTACTTC. Encoded protein: CAWSISGGETQYF.